Each of the 20 T cell receptor beta chains below was sequenced from the same sample in a study of blood T cell repertoires in COVID-19. Sequenced by immunoSEQ multiplex PCR; TCRdb stores in-frame clones only, minus some. The sample lists a few hundred thousand clones, roughly 88% occurring once. Sequencing was performed on PBMCs or T cells enriched from blood (not recorded which). Receptors were obtained from a man between 25 and 39 years old who had recovered from COVID-19.

The genes are TRBV5-1 and TRBJ1-1; 8 bases agree with TRBD1. This CDR3 comprises 16 residues. The trim removed 4 bases at V and 4 bases at J, leaving 12 bases unmatched. Germline lookup yields CDR1 SGHRS and CDR2 YFSETQ. Here the CDR3 DNA reads TGCGCCAGCAGCGATACGGATTTGGACAGGGCCACTGAAGCTTTCTTT. Protein sequence: CASSDTDLDRATEAFF. The full variable domain, with the rest looked up from reference TRBV5-1 and TRBJ1-1, is KAGVTQTPRYLIKTRGQQVTLSCSPISGHRSVSWYQQTPGQGLQFLFEYFSETQRNKGNFPGRFSGRQFSNSRSEMNVSTLELGDSALYLCASSDTDLDRATEAFFGQGTRLTVV.

The chain couples TRBV7-2 to TRBJ2-7; tentative D call: TRBD1 (5 bases). Germline V gene data show CDR1 as SGHTA and CDR2 as FQGNSA. V lost 1 base and J lost 6, with 13 bases in between. CDR3 length equals 14 residues. The CDR3 nucleotides are TGTGCCAGCAGCTTAGATTTTGGGGCCCTCGAGCAGTACTTC. Amino acid sequence: CASSLDFGALEQYF.

The CDR3 DNA is TGTGCCAGCACCAAATTGACAGGAAACACCATATATTTT. Translation gives CASTKLTGNTIYF. V usage is TRBV12-3 or TRBV12-4 and J usage is TRBJ1-3, with D unresolved. The CDR3 runs 13 residues. V was trimmed by 7 bases and J by 4 bases, leaving 11 bases between them.

The sample holds one count of this clone. The chain carries TRBV11-2 and TRBJ1-1; D is unclear. Trimming took 3 bases from V and 8 from J, leaving 13 bases between them. CDR1 is SGHAT and CDR2 is FQNNGV in the germline V gene. The length of the CDR3 is 13 residues. CDR3 in amino acids: CASSFRTYEEAFF. The CDR3 coding sequence is TGTGCCAGCAGCTTTCGAACTTATGAAGAAGCTTTCTTT.

The table lists this clone with a few counts. Other nucleotide sequences in the sample specify the same CDR3. This chain links TRBV7-9 with TRBJ1-5; no definite D call. Germline CDR1 is SEHNR and CDR2 is FQNEAQ (reference sequence). The CDR3 runs 13 residues. V lost 1 base and J lost 6, with 7 bases in between. CDR3 sequence reads: CASSLGSGQPQHF. The DNA for the CDR3 is TGTGCCAGCAGCTTAGGGTCCGGTCAGCCCCAGCATTTT.

V gene TRBV7-8 combines with J gene TRBJ1-5; D possibly corresponds to TRBD1 (6 bases). Trimming removed 5 bases at V and 0 bases at J, with 23 bases between. Germline CDR1 SGHVS, CDR2 FQNEAQ. CDR3 length: 19 amino acids. The CDR3 DNA reads as TGTGCCAGCAGCGGGGACACCCGGCACTTACATTATAGCAATCAGCCCCAGCATTTT. Amino acid sequence: CASSGDTRHLHYSNQPQHF.

The genes are TRBV5-1 and TRBJ2-7; 10 bases line up with TRBD2. J gave up 0 bases and V 3 bases, and 6 bases lay outside the gene matches. This CDR3 spans 16 amino acids. Germline CDR1 and CDR2: SGHRS and YFSETQ. CDR3 in amino acids: CASSSTSGLSSYEQYF. The CDR3 DNA follows: TGCGCCAGCAGCTCGACTAGCGGGCTTAGCTCCTACGAGCAGTACTTC.

This clone came up once. This rearrangement joins TRBV18 to TRBJ2-5; 8 bases fit TRBD1. After removal of 4 bases from V and 11 bases from J, the junction contained 9 bases not matched to a gene. Germline CDR1 KGHSH, CDR2 LQKENI. CDR3 length: 13 amino acids. Here the CDR3 reads CASSRDRTEKQYF. CDR3 DNA: TGTGCCAGCTCACGGGACAGGACAGAGAAACAGTACTTC. The whole variable domain, remainder taken from reference TRBV18 and TRBJ2-5, is NAGVMQNPRHLVRRRGQEARLRCSPMKGHSHVYWYRQLPEEGLKFMVYLQKENIIDESGMPKERFSAEFPKEGPSILRIQQVVRGDSAAYFCASSRDRTEKQYFGPGTRLLVL.

This clone was found many times. This chain uses TRBV6-1 with TRBJ1-6; 7 bases map to TRBD1. The CDR3 is 15 amino acids. Unmatched junction bases numbered 5, after V lost 1 base and J lost 8 bases. CDR1 and CDR2 (germline): MNHNS, SASEGT. This chain's CDR3 is CASSEGAGGHSPLHF. The CDR3, as DNA: TGTGCCAGCAGTGAAGGGGCAGGGGGACATTCACCCCTCCACTTT.

This chain links TRBV19 with TRBJ2-7, with D perhaps TRBD1 (5 bases). V dropped 1 base and J dropped 7 bases, with 11 bases sitting between them. CDR1 LNHDA and CDR2 SQIVND come from the germline V gene (reference sequence). There are 13 residues in the CDR3. CDR3 loop: CASSIGGLGEQYF. CDR3 sequence (DNA): TGTGCCAGTAGTATAGGGGGCTTAGGGGAGCAGTACTTC.

The V call is TRBV14, the J call TRBJ2-5; D is uncertain. This CDR3 is built from 14 residues. Deletions cut 0 bases from V and 2 bases from J, with 7 bases between. The germline V gene has CDR1 SGHDN and CDR2 FVKESK. This CDR3 reads CASSQDWAQETQYF. Here the CDR3 DNA reads TGTGCCAGCAGCCAAGATTGGGCGCAAGAGACCCAGTACTTC. The full variable domain, in which reference TRBV14 and TRBJ2-5 provide the parts outside the CDR3, is EAGVTQFPSHSVIEKGQTVTLRCDPISGHDNLYWYRRVMGKEIKFLLHFVKESKQDESGMPNNRFLAERTGGTYSTLKVQPAELEDSGVYFCASSQDWAQETQYFGPGTRLLVL.

This clone was recorded at least ten times. The genes are TRBV27 and TRBJ2-3, with 16 positions matching TRBD2. V was clipped by 3 bases and J by 6 bases; unmatched bases: 0. The CDR3 extends over 15 amino acids. CDR1 is MNHEY, CDR2 SMNVEV, per germline (reference sequence). The CDR3 nucleotides read TGTGCCAGCAGTTTGGGACTAGCGGGGGGGGATACGCAGTATTTT. Residues: CASSLGLAGGDTQYF.

This clone has only one observation. This chain connects TRBV7-2 to TRBJ2-5, with D tentatively TRBD1 (5 bases). V was trimmed by 1 base and J by 5 bases, leaving 11 bases between them. The CDR3 is 14 residues long. From germline, CDR1 is SGHTA and CDR2 FQGNSA. The CDR3, as DNA: TGTGCCAGCAGCTTAGTCAGGGTCGCGGAGACCCAGTACTTC. Protein: CASSLVRVAETQYF.

The chain combines TRBV29-1 with TRBJ1-4; TRBD1 matches 7 bases. CDR1 SQVTM and CDR2 ANQGSEA come from the germline V gene. The CDR3 sequence is 14 residues long. J was trimmed by 0 bases and V by 7 bases; bases with no gene match: 5. CDR3 coding DNA: TGCAGCGCTTGGGGACAGACAACTAATGAAAAACTGTTTTTT. It codes for CSAWGQTTNEKLFF.

The CDR3 spells CAISGTGDYGYTF. The CDR3 nucleotides are TGTGCCATCAGTGGGACAGGGGACTATGGCTACACCTTC. The chain links TRBV10-3 to TRBJ1-2, with 9 bases that match TRBD1. The CDR3 length is 13 residues. V trimming: 4 bases; J trimming: 3 bases; junction bases outside the gene matches: 0. Germline CDR1 is ENHRY and CDR2 is SYGVKD.

The chain combines TRBV9 with TRBJ1-2; 10 nucleotides line up with TRBD1. Germline V gene sequence: CDR1 SGDLS, CDR2 YYNGEE. V trimming: 3 bases; J trimming: 7 bases; junction bases outside the gene matches: 9. The CDR3 is 15 amino acids. CDR3 residues: CASSGGGTGESGYTF. The CDR3 coding sequence is TGTGCCAGCAGCGGGGGAGGGACAGGGGAGTCTGGCTACACCTTC. The full variable domain, with the rest looked up from reference TRBV9 and TRBJ1-2, is DSGVTQTPKHLITATGQRVTLRCSPRSGDLSVYWYQQSLDQGLQFLIQYYNGEERAKGNILERFSAQQFPDLHSELNLSSLELGDSALYFCASSGGGTGESGYTFGSGTRLTVV.

This chain links TRBV5-4 with TRBJ2-3, with TRBD2 matching 7 bases. There are 16 residues in the CDR3. Germline assignment: CDR1 SGHNT and CDR2 YYREEE (reference sequence). V dropped 4 bases and J dropped 0; count of bases not matched to a gene: 8. CDR3 DNA: TGTGCCAGCAGCCCCGGGGGGACCCTCAGCACAGATACGCAGTATTTT. This encodes CASSPGGTLSTDTQYF.

J is TRBJ1-5 and V is TRBV7-8; 7 bases are a match to TRBD1. With V trimmed by 1 base and J by 5 bases, 2 bases remained unmatched. The CDR3 extends over 14 amino acids. The germline CDR1 and CDR2 sequences are SGHVS and FQNEAQ. CDR3 amino acids: CASSLEGAYQPQHF. The CDR3 DNA reads as TGTGCCAGCAGCTTAGAGGGGGCCTATCAGCCCCAGCATTTT. The full variable domain, completed using reference TRBV7-8 and TRBJ1-5, is GAGVSQSPRYKVAKRGQDVALRCDPISGHVSLFWYQQALGQGPEFLTYFQNEAQLDKSGLPSDRFFAERPEGSVSTLKIQRTQQEDSAVYLCASSLEGAYQPQHFGDGTRLSIL.

This clone is a singleton in its sample. The chain joins TRBV5-6 to TRBJ2-6; D uncertain. The CDR3 consists of 15 residues. V lost 0 bases and J 0 bases, leaving 4 bases between the germline ends. Germline-derived CDR1 and CDR2 are SGHDT and YYEEEE. CDR3 amino acids: CASSLALSGANVLTF. The CDR3 nucleotides are TGTGCCAGCAGCTTGGCCCTCTCTGGGGCCAACGTCCTGACTTTC.

This chain uses TRBV12-5 with TRBJ2-1; 8 positions match TRBD1. CDR3 size: 16 residues. Trimming removed 4 bases from V and 4 bases from J; junction bases left unmatched: 9. The germline gives CDR1 LGHNT, CDR2 FRNRAP. This CDR3 is CASGYAGTGLYNEQFF. In nucleotides, the CDR3 is TGTGCTAGTGGTTACGCCGGGACAGGTCTATACAATGAGCAGTTCTTC. Full variable domain (rest looked up from reference TRBV12-5 and TRBJ2-1): DARVTQTPRHKVTEMGQEVTMRCQPILGHNTVFWYRQTMMQGLELLAYFRNRAPLDDSGMPKDRFSAEMPDATLATLKIQPSEPRDSAVYFCASGYAGTGLYNEQFFGPGTRLTVL.